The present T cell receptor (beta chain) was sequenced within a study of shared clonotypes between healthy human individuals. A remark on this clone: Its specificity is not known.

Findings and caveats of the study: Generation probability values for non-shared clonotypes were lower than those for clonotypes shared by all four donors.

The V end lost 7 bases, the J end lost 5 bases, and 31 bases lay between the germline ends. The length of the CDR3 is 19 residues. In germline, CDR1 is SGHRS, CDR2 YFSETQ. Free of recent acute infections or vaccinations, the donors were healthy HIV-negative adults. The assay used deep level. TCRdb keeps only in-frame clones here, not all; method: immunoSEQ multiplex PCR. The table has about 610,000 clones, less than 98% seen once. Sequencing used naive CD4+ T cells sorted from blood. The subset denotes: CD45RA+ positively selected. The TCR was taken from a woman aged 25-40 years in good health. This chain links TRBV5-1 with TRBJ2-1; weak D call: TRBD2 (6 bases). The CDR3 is CASSPMVASSHPGDNEQFF. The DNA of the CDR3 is TGCGCCAGCTCCCCGATGGTGGCTAGCTCCCATCCGGGGGACAATGAGCAGTTCTTC.